Presented here are 23 T cell receptor beta chains from one specimen sequenced in a study of T cells in Graves' hyperthyroidism and ophthalmopathy. Amplified regions were TCR beta CDR3 sequences from RNA transcripts. The primer set for the first-round RT-PCR of the TCR CDR3 was HTBI. Via MiXCR, TCRdb re-called the multiplex PCR reads, giving one row per CDR3 protein. The data contain roughly 500,000 distinct CDR3 sequences, about 45% of them singletons. The sequenced material came from peripheral blood or thyroid tissue (not recorded which). The origin of the receptors is an adult woman with Graves' disease, either hyperthyroidism or ophthalmopathy (not recorded which).

This clonotype has more than one count but fewer than ten. The gene calls are TRBV20-1 and TRBJ1-5, with TRBD1 matching over 9 bases. This CDR3 is 15 amino acids long. Germline trimming cut 5 bases from V and 8 bases from J; bases unmatched to any gene: 13. Germline CDR1 DFQATT, CDR2 SNEGSKA (reference sequence). The CDR3 DNA is TGCAGTGCTTCGCCCGGGACAGGGCATAGTGAGCCCCAGCATTTT. Protein product: CSASPGTGHSEPQHF.

Ten or more counts support this clonotype. V usage is TRBV7-9 and J usage is TRBJ2-2; possibly TRBD2 for D (6 bases). V was shortened by 8 bases and J by 1 base, with 8 bases between the two germline ends. The CDR3 is 13 amino acids. Germline CDR1 is SEHNR and CDR2 is FQNEAQ (reference sequence). CDR3 DNA: TGTGCCAGCCAGGGACTGAACACCGGGGAGCTGTTTTTT. Translating gives CASQGLNTGELFF.

This rearrangement joins TRBV2 to TRBJ1-5; 7 bases are a match to TRBD1. The V segment lost 7 bases and the J segment 5 bases; nucleotides outside the gene matches: 5. This CDR3 comprises 13 residues. CDR1 and CDR2 from the germline V gene are SNHLY and FYNNEI. The CDR3 DNA is TGTGCCAGCACCGGGACAGAACATCAGCCCCAGCATTTT. Its translation is CASTGTEHQPQHF.

Of note for this clonotype: A much larger clone is a single base away; this may be a read error. V usage is TRBV5-1 and J usage is TRBJ1-1; D is unclear. The CDR3 is made up of 14 amino acids. CDR1 and CDR2 from the germline V gene are SGHRS and YFSETQ. Trimming left V 4 bases short and J 4 bases short, with 14 bases between. CDR3 sequence reads: CASSVDGEGTEAFF. The CDR3 nucleotides read TGCGCCAGCAGCGTTGACGGGGAGGGCACTGAAGCTTTCTTT.

The sample holds many counts of this clonotype. The DNA of the CDR3 is TGCAGCGTTGAGGCAGAAAAATCTGAAGCTTTCTTT. Translating it yields CSVEAEKSEAFF. The chain links TRBV29-1 to TRBJ1-1; D unresolved. Trimming took 3 bases from V and 6 from J, leaving 11 bases between them. The CDR3 has 12 amino acids. The germline CDR1 and CDR2 sequences are SQVTM and ANQGSEA.

This clonotype was counted ten times or more. The chain has TRBV12-3 or TRBV12-4 and TRBJ1-5, with 8 bases that match TRBD1. This CDR3 contains 14 residues. J lost 7 bases, V lost 5 bases, and 7 bases had no gene match. The CDR3 spells CASSLRQGLQPQHF. DNA of the CDR3: TGTGCCAGCAGTCTCAGACAGGGGTTGCAGCCCCAGCATTTT.

The chain couples TRBV2 to TRBJ2-2; D remains unclear. V was pared by 7 bases and J by 4 bases, with 7 bases between. The CDR3 extends over 12 amino acids. Germline CDR1 reads SNHLY; CDR2 reads FYNNEI. The CDR3 region is CASTALTGELFF. The DNA for the CDR3 is TGTGCCAGCACCGCGCTCACCGGGGAGCTGTTTTTT.

The table lists this clonotype with many counts. The chain carries TRBV4-1 and TRBJ1-5, with D tentatively TRBD1 (6 bases). The V end lost 1 base, the J end lost 3 bases, and 19 bases lay between the germline ends. CDR1 is MGHRA and CDR2 is YSYEKL in the germline V gene. The CDR3 has 18 amino acids. DNA for the CDR3: TGCGCCAGCAGCCAAGGGGGGGCGTACCGAACCTTCAATCAGCCCCAGCATTTT. Translating gives CASSQGGAYRTFNQPQHF.

The J gene is TRBJ1-2, the V gene TRBV15, with unresolved D. The CDR3 is 17 residues long. Germline CDR1 and CDR2: LNHNV and YYDKDF (reference sequence). The V gene lost 3 bases and the J gene lost 0 bases, with 17 bases spanning the gap. The CDR3 reads CATSRERGMGSNYGYTF. CDR3 nucleotides: TGTGCCACCAGCAGGGAGCGTGGGATGGGATCTAACTATGGCTACACCTTC.

There are a few counts of this clonotype. The chain recombines TRBV10-3 with TRBJ2-1, with TRBD2 matching 8 bases. Germline V gene lookup returns CDR1 ENHRY and CDR2 SYGVKD. The V and J ends lost 6 bases and 8 bases, in that order; junction bases with no gene match: 0. This CDR3 comprises 11 residues. This CDR3 reads CAISGGDEQFF. Written as DNA, the CDR3 is TGTGCCATCAGCGGGGGGGATGAGCAGTTCTTC.

This chain joins TRBV9 and TRBJ2-5; D unresolved. The CDR3 runs 14 residues. Germline V CDR1 and CDR2: SGDLS, YYNGEE. The V end lost 4 bases, the J end lost 3 bases, and 13 bases lay between the germline ends. CDR3 nucleotide sequence: TGTGCCAGCAGCCCGGGTCAGTACGAAGAGACCCAGTACTTC. Its translation: CASSPGQYEETQYF.

The rearrangement links TRBV5-1 to TRBJ2-7; no clear D gene. Trimming removed 0 bases at V and 10 bases at J, with 8 bases between. The CDR3 has 11 amino acids. Germline assignment: CDR1 SGHRS and CDR2 YFSETQ. The chain's CDR3 is CASSLAARQYF. The CDR3, as DNA: TGCGCCAGCAGCTTGGCCGCGAGACAGTACTTC.

The rearrangement links TRBV25-1 to TRBJ1-5; D call uncertain. From germline, CDR1 is MGHDK and CDR2 SYGVNS. The V and J ends lost 10 bases and 1 base respectively, with 11 bases between them. This CDR3 is built from 13 residues. CDR3 region: CAIKGNSNQPQHF. The CDR3 nucleotides read TGTGCCATCAAGGGAAACAGCAATCAGCCCCAGCATTTT.

The chain carries TRBV7-1 and TRBJ2-2, with D perhaps TRBD1 (5 bases). TRBV7-1 has ORF status, its function being uncertain. The germline V and J ends were trimmed by 3 bases and 7 bases, with 9 bases remaining between them. This CDR3 spans 13 amino acids. CDR3 coding DNA: TGTGCCAGCAGCTCGGGGCCCGACGGGGAGCTGTTTTTT. It encodes CASSSGPDGELFF.

The chain is built from TRBV11-3 and TRBJ1-5; D perhaps matches TRBD1 (5 bases). This CDR3 has 14 amino acids. Per germline, CDR1 SGHNT and CDR2 YENEEA. V was cut by 4 bases and J by 7 bases, with 14 bases left in between. The CDR3 loop is CASSSRGQYQPQHF. The CDR3 DNA follows: TGTGCCAGCAGCTCCCGGGGCCAATACCAGCCCCAGCATTTT. Combining the CDR3 with reference TRBV11-3 and TRBJ1-5 gives the whole variable domain EAGVVQSPRYKIIEKKQPVAFWCNPISGHNTLYWYLQNLGQGPELLIRYENEEAVDDSQLPKDRFSAERLKGVDSTLKIQPAELGDSAVYLCASSSRGQYQPQHFGDGTRLSIL.

This clonotype was found many times. This sequence joins TRBV4-1 and TRBJ2-5; the D is unclear. V was pared by 4 bases and J by 4 bases, with 10 bases between. Germline V gives CDR1 MGHRA, CDR2 YSYEKL. This CDR3 has 13 residues. The CDR3 loop reads CASSLQWVETQYF. The DNA for the CDR3 is TGCGCCAGCAGCCTCCAATGGGTAGAGACCCAGTACTTC.

This clonotype was seen at least ten times. The chain recombines TRBV20-1 with TRBJ2-7; no clear D. Germline assignment: CDR1 DFQATT and CDR2 SNEGSKA (reference sequence). The V and J ends lost 6 bases and 8 bases respectively, with 17 bases between them. The CDR3 runs to 12 residues. CDR3 amino acids: CSASHRADKQYF. The CDR3 nucleotides are TGCAGTGCCTCTCATCGGGCGGATAAGCAGTACTTC.

The chain links TRBV7-2 to TRBJ1-5, with a tentative D call TRBD1 (5 bases). V was pared by 4 bases and J by 2 bases, with 18 bases between. The germline CDR1 and CDR2 sequences are SGHTA and FQGNSA. There are 17 residues in the CDR3. The CDR3 sequence: CASSSGHRGLGNQPQHF. As DNA, the CDR3 is TGTGCCAGCAGCTCAGGACATAGAGGTCTTGGCAATCAGCCCCAGCATTTT. The whole variable domain, remainder taken from reference TRBV7-2 and TRBJ1-5, is GAGVSQSPSNKVTEKGKDVELRCDPISGHTALYWYRQSLGQGLEFLIYFQGNSAPDKSGLPSDRFSAERTGGSVSTLTIQRTQQEDSAVYLCASSSGHRGLGNQPQHFGDGTRLSIL.

The V gene is TRBV19, the J gene TRBJ2-6; tentative D call: TRBD2 (5 bases). The CDR3 runs 13 residues. The germline V and J ends were trimmed by 9 bases and 4 bases, with 10 bases remaining between them. Germline-derived CDR1 and CDR2 are LNHDA and SQIVND (reference sequence). DNA for the CDR3: TGTGCCAGCGGGAACACCGGGGCCAACGTCCTGACTTTC. It yields the protein CASGNTGANVLTF.

DNA for the CDR3: TGTGCCAGCAGTGAATGGCAGAACACCGGGGAGCTGTTTTTT. It is translated as CASSEWQNTGELFF. The chain couples TRBV2 to TRBJ2-2; unclear D gene. Germline V lookup: CDR1 SNHLY, CDR2 FYNNEI. This CDR3 contains 14 residues. V was pared by 2 bases and J by 1 base, with 5 bases between.

The table lists this clonotype with many counts. The V call is TRBV5-5, the J call TRBJ1-1; perhaps TRBD1 as D (6 bases). V lost 6 bases, J lost 0 bases, and 18 bases lay in between. The V gene's germline CDR1 is SGHKS and CDR2 YYEKEE (reference sequence). This CDR3 region has 16 residues. In DNA, the CDR3 is TGTGCCAGCATCCAACTTCCGGGGGCAGTGAACACTGAAGCTTTCTTT. It specifies CASIQLPGAVNTEAFF.

This clonotype was seen at least ten times. V usage is TRBV20-1 and J usage is TRBJ2-5; TRBD2 agrees at 7 bases. The V and J ends lost 1 base and 0 bases, in that order; junction bases with no gene match: 2. CDR1 is DFQATT, CDR2 SNEGSKA, per germline (reference sequence). The CDR3 consists of 14 residues. CDR3 DNA sequence: TGCAGTGCTAGAGGGGGAGGGTACCAAGAGACCCAGTACTTC. Protein sequence: CSARGGGYQETQYF.

This clonotype occurred many times. The genes are TRBV19 and TRBJ1-1, with D hard to call. The CDR3 runs 14 residues. Trimming pared 8 bases from V and 0 bases from J, leaving 13 bases between. From germline, CDR1 is LNHDA and CDR2 SQIVND (reference sequence). Here the CDR3 reads CASRMLGMNTEAFF. CDR3 DNA sequence: TGTGCCAGTCGGATGTTAGGGATGAACACTGAAGCTTTCTTT.